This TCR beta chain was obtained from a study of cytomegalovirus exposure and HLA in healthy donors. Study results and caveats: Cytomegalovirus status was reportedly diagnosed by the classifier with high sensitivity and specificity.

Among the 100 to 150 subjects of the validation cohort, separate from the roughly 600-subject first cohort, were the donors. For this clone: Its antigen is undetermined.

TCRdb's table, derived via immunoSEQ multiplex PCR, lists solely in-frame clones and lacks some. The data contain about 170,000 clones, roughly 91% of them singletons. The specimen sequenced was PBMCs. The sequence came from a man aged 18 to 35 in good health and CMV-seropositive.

In DNA form, the CDR3 reads TGTGCCAGCAGGTCGGGACAGAATCAGCCCCAGCATTTT. Residues: CASRSGQNQPQHF. The rearrangement links TRBV6-5 to TRBJ1-5; 7 nucleotides line up with TRBD1. The germline CDR1 and CDR2 sequences are MNHEY and SVGAGI. The V gene end was trimmed by 6 bases and the J gene end by 4 bases; junction bases not matched to a gene: 3. CDR3 length: 13 amino acids.